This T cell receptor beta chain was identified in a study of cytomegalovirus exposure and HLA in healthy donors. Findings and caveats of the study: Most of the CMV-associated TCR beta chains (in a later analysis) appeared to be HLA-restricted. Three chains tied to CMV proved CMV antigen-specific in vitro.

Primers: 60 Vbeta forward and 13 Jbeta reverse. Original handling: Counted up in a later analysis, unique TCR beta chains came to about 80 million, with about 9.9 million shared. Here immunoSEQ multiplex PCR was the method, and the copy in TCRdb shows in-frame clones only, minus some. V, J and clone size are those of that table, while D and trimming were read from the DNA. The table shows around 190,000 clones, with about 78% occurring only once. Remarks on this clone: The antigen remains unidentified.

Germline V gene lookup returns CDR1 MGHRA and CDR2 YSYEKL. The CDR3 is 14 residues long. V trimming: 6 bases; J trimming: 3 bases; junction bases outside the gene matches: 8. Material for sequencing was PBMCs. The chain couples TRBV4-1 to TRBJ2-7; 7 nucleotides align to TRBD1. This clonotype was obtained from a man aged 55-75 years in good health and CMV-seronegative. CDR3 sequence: CASSRGTDNYEQYF. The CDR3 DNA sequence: TGCGCCAGCAGTCGAGGGACAGACAACTACGAGCAGTACTTC.